This passage covers 27 T cell receptor beta chains from one sample sequenced in a study of shared clonotypes between healthy human individuals. Sequenced by immunoSEQ multiplex PCR; TCRdb stores in-frame clones only, minus some. The table records around 2,000,000 clones, roughly 94% of them present only once. Sequenced: naive CD4+ T cells sorted from blood. Subset noted: CD45RA+ positively selected. These receptors were taken from a man younger than 30 in good health.

The J gene is TRBJ1-6, the V gene TRBV21-1; the D call of TRBD1 is as the table states it, not checked on the DNA. TRBV21-1 is listed as a pseudogene. The CDR3 totals 19 residues. DNA of the CDR3: TGTGCCAGCAGCAAAGATGGACAGGTCAGGGCCTTTCTCTGTTCACCCCTCCACTTT. Amino acids: CASSKDGQVRAFLCSPLHF.

This rearrangement joins TRBV5-8 to TRBJ2-5; the match to TRBD1 covers 10 bases. CDR3 length equals 17 residues. V trimming: 9 bases; J trimming: 5 bases; junction bases outside the gene matches: 19. CDR1 and CDR2 (germline): SGHTS, YDEGEE. CDR3 DNA sequence: TGTGCCAAATCAAGGGGGACGACAGGGGGCTTATTTGAGACCCAGTACTTC. Protein product: CAKSRGTTGGLFETQYF.

This chain joins TRBV5-1 and TRBJ2-3; D not certain. The CDR3 loop spans 11 amino acids. Germline V gives CDR1 SGHRS, CDR2 YFSETQ. Trimming pared 4 bases from V and 4 bases from J, leaving 4 bases between. CDR3 sequence (DNA): TGCGCCAGCAGCCCGTCAGATACGCAGTATTTT. The encoded protein is CASSPSDTQYF.

Details on this clone: Other DNA sequences within the sample encode an identical CDR3. The J gene is TRBJ2-5, the V gene TRBV18; 8 bases are a match to TRBD2. The germline V gene encodes CDR1 KGHSH and CDR2 LQKENI. With 2 bases clipped from V and 2 bases from J, the junction kept 1 base outside the gene matches. The CDR3 loop spans 14 amino acids. The CDR3 here is CASSPTSGQETQYF. The CDR3 region has the DNA TGTGCCAGCTCACCAACTAGCGGACAAGAGACCCAGTACTTC.

This clone was observed a single time. The J gene is TRBJ1-2, the V gene TRBV12-5, with D tentatively TRBD1 (6 bases). Germline values: CDR1 LGHNT, CDR2 FRNRAP. The CDR3 is 12 residues long. V shed 4 bases and J shed 7 bases, with 10 bases lying between them. CDR3 in amino acids: CASGWGTLGYTF. The CDR3 DNA is TGTGCTAGTGGTTGGGGGACACTTGGCTACACCTTC.

The rearrangement links TRBV11-2 to TRBJ2-5, with 8 nucleotides matching TRBD2. This CDR3 comprises 16 residues. Losses at the gene ends were 2 bases for V and 2 bases for J; bases not matched to a gene: 7. Germline V gene sequence: CDR1 SGHAT, CDR2 FQNNGV. CDR3 protein: CASSLMVTSGQETQYF. CDR3 in DNA: TGTGCCAGCAGCTTAATGGTTACTAGCGGACAAGAGACCCAGTACTTC.

The CDR3 DNA follows: TGTGCTAGTGGTTTGTCGCTAGCGGGAGGTTATGAGCAGTTCTTC. The encoded protein is CASGLSLAGGYEQFF. The J gene is TRBJ2-1, the V gene TRBV12-5; TRBD2 matches at 11 bases. This CDR3 is built from 15 residues. Germline trimming cut 2 bases from V and 8 bases from J; bases unmatched to any gene: 5. Germline V gives CDR1 LGHNT, CDR2 FRNRAP. Filled out from reference TRBV12-5 and TRBJ2-1, the complete variable domain reads DARVTQTPRHKVTEMGQEVTMRCQPILGHNTVFWYRQTMMQGLELLAYFRNRAPLDDSGMPKDRFSAEMPDATLATLKIQPSEPRDSAVYFCASGLSLAGGYEQFFGPGTRLTVL.

CDR3 region: CASSQSGIETQYF. In DNA form, the CDR3 reads TGCGCCAGCAGCCAATCCGGGATTGAGACCCAGTACTTC. The V gene is TRBV4-1, the J gene TRBJ2-5; D perhaps matches TRBD2 (5 bases). Trimming stripped 2 bases from V and 5 bases from J, with 9 bases between. Germline CDR1 reads MGHRA; CDR2 reads YSYEKL. The CDR3 covers 13 residues.

The chain uses TRBV7-8 and TRBJ2-7, with TRBD2 as a possible D gene (6 bases). Germline V gene lookup returns CDR1 SGHVS and CDR2 FQNEAQ. The CDR3 is 12 amino acids. The V gene lost 8 bases and the J gene lost 1 base, with 9 bases spanning the gap. CDR3 residues: CASRGGSYEQYF. Written as DNA, the CDR3 is TGTGCCAGCCGCGGAGGGTCCTACGAGCAGTACTTC.

The V gene is TRBV6-1, the J gene TRBJ1-3, with D unclear. Germline CDR1 MNHNS, CDR2 SASEGT. This CDR3 is 15 amino acids long. The ends were cut back, 9 bases at V and 4 bases at J, with 19 bases in the middle. In DNA form, the CDR3 reads TGTGCCAGTAATATGTGGCCGACTCAAGGAAACACCATATATTTT. Translating it yields CASNMWPTQGNTIYF.

The chain has TRBV10-3 and TRBJ2-7, with 8 bases lining up with TRBD1. The CDR3 is 14 amino acids. Germline V gene data show CDR1 as ENHRY and CDR2 as SYGVKD. The J segment lost 2 bases and the V segment lost 6 bases, leaving 6 bases of the junction unmatched. CDR3 coding DNA: TGTGCCATCAGGGGGACAGGAGATACCTACGAGCAGTACTTC. It is translated as CAIRGTGDTYEQYF.

The V and J genes are TRBV18 and TRBJ2-1; the D gene is possibly TRBD1 (6 bases). CDR1 is KGHSH, CDR2 LQKENI, per germline. Trimming removed 6 bases at V and 3 bases at J, with 21 bases between. The CDR3 consists of 17 residues. The CDR3 loop reads CASSRLDSVSLYNEQFF. In DNA, the CDR3 is TGTGCCAGCTCCCGATTGGACAGTGTATCACTCTACAATGAGCAGTTCTTC.

As to this clone: One end of the junction does not line up with germline, which may come from a read error. The V call is TRBV30, the J call TRBJ1-4, with D hard to call. The CDR3 sequence is 14 residues long. Germline V gene lookup returns CDR1 GTSNPN and CDR2 SVGIG (reference sequence). Here the CDR3 reads CAWSEPNPGQLLIF. The CDR3 nucleotides are TGTGCCTGGAGTGAACCCAATCCAGGCCAACTTCTTATTTTT.

The chain uses TRBV16 and TRBJ2-7, with D uncertain. V was cut by 1 base and J by 3 bases, with 10 bases left in between. The CDR3 consists of 14 residues. Germline lookup yields CDR1 KGHSY and CDR2 FQNENV. CDR3 in amino acids: CASSQFQNLYEQYF. CDR3 coding DNA: TGTGCCAGCAGCCAATTTCAGAATCTCTACGAGCAGTACTTC.

The genes are TRBV5-4 and TRBJ2-3; D perhaps matches TRBD2 (6 bases). CDR1 and CDR2 from the germline V gene are SGHNT and YYREEE (reference sequence). V lost 3 bases, J lost 0 bases, and 11 bases lay in between. The CDR3 has 15 residues. As DNA, the CDR3 is TGTGCCAGCAGCTGGGCGGGGCCTAGCACAGATACGCAGTATTTT. Translating gives CASSWAGPSTDTQYF.

The chain carries TRBV2 and TRBJ1-3; 7 bases agree with TRBD1. Trimming at V came to 8 bases and at J to 3 bases, leaving 4 bases not matched to a gene. The length of the CDR3 is 13 residues. CDR1 and CDR2 (germline): SNHLY, FYNNEI. This CDR3 reads CASQGGYGNTIYF. CDR3 DNA: TGTGCCAGCCAGGGGGGTTATGGAAACACCATATATTTT.

The chain uses TRBV30 and TRBJ2-5; D may be TRBD2 (6 bases). V was shortened by 4 bases and J by 5 bases, with 14 bases between the two germline ends. Germline values: CDR1 GTSNPN, CDR2 SVGIG (reference sequence). This CDR3 spans 13 amino acids. CDR3 loop: CAWNGGAGETQYF. The CDR3 coding sequence is TGTGCCTGGAACGGAGGGGCTGGTGAGACCCAGTACTTC.

V is TRBV2 and J is TRBJ2-2, with a tentative D call TRBD2 (6 bases). Germline CDR1 is SNHLY and CDR2 is FYNNEI. Trimming pared 4 bases from V and 3 bases from J, leaving 12 bases between. The CDR3 runs 15 residues. The CDR3 loop reads CASSVLPGDTGELFF. For the CDR3, the DNA is TGTGCCAGCAGTGTACTGCCGGGGGACACCGGGGAGCTGTTTTTT.

This chain links TRBV20-1 with TRBJ2-1; D gene unclear. Between the trimmed V and J ends, which lost 6 bases and 10 bases, there was a span of 13 bases. Looked up from germline, CDR1 is DFQATT and CDR2 is SNEGSKA (reference sequence). The CDR3 has 11 residues. The CDR3: CSAVPQLEQFF. The CDR3 DNA reads TGCAGTGCAGTCCCCCAGTTAGAGCAGTTCTTC.

The chain carries TRBV30 and TRBJ1-2, with D unresolved. Per the germline V gene, CDR1 is GTSNPN and CDR2 is SVGIG (reference sequence). Trimming left V 3 bases short and J 2 bases short, with 13 bases between. This CDR3 is built from 14 residues. The CDR3 is CAWSRARPNYGYTF. The CDR3 coding sequence is TGTGCCTGGAGCCGGGCCCGCCCGAACTATGGCTACACCTTC.

J is TRBJ1-1 and V is TRBV27, with D unresolved. The CDR3 is 17 residues long. V lost 5 bases, J lost 0 bases, and 19 bases lay in between. Germline V lookup: CDR1 MNHEY, CDR2 SMNVEV (reference sequence). CDR3 coding DNA: TGTGCCAGCAGTCCGAGGACGGGAGTGGCCATGAACACTGAAGCTTTCTTT. This sequence encodes CASSPRTGVAMNTEAFF.

The chain links TRBV25-1 to TRBJ2-7; D is unclear. Germline V gene data show CDR1 as MGHDK and CDR2 as SYGVNS. The CDR3 sequence is 14 residues long. V was shortened by 3 bases and J by 4 bases, with 13 bases between the two germline ends. As DNA, the CDR3 is TGTGCCAGCAGTGATGAGAGCGTAGGATACGAGCAGTACTTC. As protein: CASSDESVGYEQYF.

V gene TRBV6-1 combines with J gene TRBJ2-5; D is unresolved. Trimming left V 6 bases short and J 2 bases short, with 4 bases between. This CDR3 spans 11 amino acids. Germline V gene sequence: CDR1 MNHNS, CDR2 SASEGT. CDR3 sequence reads: CASRPQETQYF. The CDR3 nucleotides are TGTGCCAGCAGACCGCAAGAGACCCAGTACTTC.

The chain uses TRBV5-1 and TRBJ2-7; no reliable D call. CDR1 is SGHRS, CDR2 YFSETQ, per germline. V was pared by 2 bases and J by 0 bases, with 9 bases between. The CDR3 is made up of 14 amino acids. In DNA, the CDR3 is TGCGCCAGCAGCTTCGGCCAGAGCTCCTACGAGCAGTACTTC. It codes for CASSFGQSSYEQYF.

Comments on this clone: Other DNA variants within this sample encode the same CDR3. The genes are TRBV18 and TRBJ2-2; no clear D gene. V was trimmed by 6 bases and J by 1 base, leaving 3 bases between them. CDR3 length equals 12 residues. Germline V CDR1 and CDR2: KGHSH, LQKENI. CDR3 coding DNA: TGTGCCAGCTCCCGGAACACCGGGGAGCTGTTTTTT. This gives the protein CASSRNTGELFF.

V gene TRBV10-2 combines with J gene TRBJ2-7; perhaps TRBD1 as D (6 bases). The CDR3 spans 15 residues. Germline V gene sequence: CDR1 WSHSY, CDR2 SAAADI. V was shortened by 0 bases and J by 0 bases, with 9 bases between the two germline ends. CDR3 sequence (DNA): TGCGCCAGCAGTGAGTCGGAGACAGGCTCCTACGAGCAGTACTTC. This gives the protein CASSESETGSYEQYF.

The chain couples TRBV21-1 to TRBJ1-6; the table's D call, TRBD1, was not checked against the DNA. TRBV21-1 is flagged as a pseudogene. The CDR3 covers 18 residues. CDR3 nucleotide sequence: TGTGCCAGCAGCAATCAAGGATCTATCAGGGGGCTGGTTTCACCCCTCCACTTT. This codes for CASSNQGSIRGLVSPLHF.